The rows below give T cell receptor beta chains drawn from one sample of a study of regulatory T cells in long-lasting Graves disease. MiXCR, run by TCRdb on the multiplex PCR reads, gives a single entry per CDR3 protein. The top ten hold 20% of the sample, which has fewer than 450,000 distinct CDR3 sequences, around 20% seen once. Specimen: peripheral blood mononuclear cells (PBMCs), collected when the disease was refractory, from a patient treated with antithyroid drugs. These receptors came from a female donor with Graves disease. Both conserved end residues are part of each CDR3. A D gene is named only where the DNA matches it firmly. Expanded clones get a size class; other rows say once, few or many, or leave the size out.

len	abundance	v_gene	d_gene	CDR3aa
17	-	TRBV7-8	-	CASSLAMGRLGTGELFF
15	-	TRBV6-2/TRBV6-3	-	CASRGQKGMQETQYF
11	-	TRBV10-3	-	CAISDDYEQYF
15	few	TRBV5-4	-	CASSFSGGGSYEQYF
14	many	TRBV5-1	-	CASSHDPSNTEAFF
15	-	TRBV20-1	-	CSARERSRSYNEQFF
14	many	TRBV30	-	CAWSRDSLPYGYTF
16	few	TRBV15	-	CATSRERGAGANVLTF
16	many	TRBV6-2/TRBV6-3	-	CASSEIRGLSNQPQHF
11	-	TRBV7-9	-	CALGGGDEQYF
17	-	TRBV5-6	-	CASSISRTRRDQETQYF
15	few	TRBV12-3/TRBV12-4	TRBD2	CASTVRLAGAGEPFF
17	few	TRBV7-6	TRBD1	CASSPDRGSANTGELFF
15	-	TRBV7-2	TRBD2	CASSPTGGAADTQYF
16	many	TRBV27	TRBD1	CASSLSGTGNTGELFF
18	-	TRBV6-9	TRBD2	CASSYVGTSGRFNNEQFF
14	-	TRBV6-2/TRBV6-3	-	CASSRPGQPREQYF
16	-	TRBV12-3/TRBV12-4	-	CASSTHDRIVTGELFF
11	-	TRBV29-1	-	CSVDVGNGYTF
17	many	TRBV7-2	TRBD1	CASSLAPGTGGQHEQYF
14	many	TRBV20-1	TRBD1	CSALRDRGTYEQYF
15	-	TRBV24-1	-	CATSEGGSNTGELFF
16	few	TRBV7-9	TRBD1	CASTKGRQGPNTEAFF
15	many	TRBV6-1	-	CASSEFDRPSYEQYF
11	many	TRBV28	-	CASSSKYGYTF
15	once	TRBV3-1	TRBD2	CASSQASGSYNTQYF
15	many	TRBV3-1	TRBD1	CASSARDRGLYGYTF
11	many	TRBV30	-	CAWRLAGAAFF
15	many	TRBV28	-	CASSLFEHIRGTQYF
16	few	TRBV14	TRBD2	CASSLSAGGFPYEQYF
18	-	TRBV7-6	TRBD1	CASSPEPGDRYSNQPQHF
15	-	TRBV20-1	TRBD2	CSASNASGRSETQYF
16	-	TRBV4-3	-	CASSQDGPGVSYGYTF
16	-	TRBV7-2	TRBD1	CASSRFGTGSNQPQHF
15	many	TRBV7-2	TRBD1	CASSGGQGGNEKLFF
14	-	TRBV19	-	CASSPKAARYEQYF
14	few	TRBV7-2	-	CASSQRGGLLEQYF
17	few	TRBV28	TRBD2	CASSNTGTSGNTGELFF
15	-	TRBV4-1	-	CASSHHPGVSGEAFF
13	few	TRBV11-2	-	CASSLIGRGEAFF
15	-	TRBV9	TRBD1	CASSVGAGGNQPQHF
14	few	TRBV20-1	TRBD2	CSASIPGLGGEQYF
22	-	TRBV3-1	TRBD2	CASSPWAPGLAGGASGANVLTF
13	many	TRBV7-9	TRBD1	CASSLGQYYEQYF
13	many	TRBV12-3/TRBV12-4	-	CASSLAVQETQYF
14	few	TRBV5-1	-	CASSVRPGGSEAFF
15	-	TRBV20-1	TRBD2	CSARGGREEGYEQYF
15	few	TRBV5-1	TRBD2	CASSLWSSGAGELFF
14	many	TRBV13	TRBD1	CASSSGQGRTEAFF
12	many	TRBV12-3/TRBV12-4	-	CASRQDAEKLFF
12	few	TRBV7-9	-	CASSKDNYEQYF
17	-	TRBV28	-	CASSLGGAAQRGYGYTF